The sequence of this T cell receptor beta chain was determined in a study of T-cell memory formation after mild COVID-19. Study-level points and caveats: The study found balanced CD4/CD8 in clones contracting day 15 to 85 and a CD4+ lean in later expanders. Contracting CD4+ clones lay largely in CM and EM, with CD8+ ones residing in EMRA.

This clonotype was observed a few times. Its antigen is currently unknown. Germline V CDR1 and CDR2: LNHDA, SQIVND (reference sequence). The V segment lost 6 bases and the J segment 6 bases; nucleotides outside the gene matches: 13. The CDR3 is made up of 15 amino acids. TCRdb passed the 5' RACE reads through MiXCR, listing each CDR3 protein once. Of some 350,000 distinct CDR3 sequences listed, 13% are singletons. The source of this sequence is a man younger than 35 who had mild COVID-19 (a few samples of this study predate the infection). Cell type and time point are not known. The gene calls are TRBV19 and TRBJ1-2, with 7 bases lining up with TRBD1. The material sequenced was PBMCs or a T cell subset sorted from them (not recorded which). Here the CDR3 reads CASSLSGTARHGYTF. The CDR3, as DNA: TGTGCCAGTAGCCTTTCTGGGACAGCACGTCATGGCTACACCTTC.